Shown below are 15 T cell receptor beta chains from a single sample sequenced in a study of blood T cell repertoires in COVID-19. TCRdb keeps only in-frame clones here, not all; method: immunoSEQ multiplex PCR. Of tens of thousands of clones listed, just over 85% are singletons. The sample was peripheral blood. These receptors were collected from a woman of 80 years or more with acute or convalescent COVID-19.

V is TRBV28 and J is TRBJ1-1, with D maybe TRBD1 (5 bases). Germline V CDR1 and CDR2: MDHEN, SYDVKM. The CDR3 length is 12 residues. The ends were cut back, 3 bases at V and 6 bases at J, with 8 bases in the middle. Here the CDR3 reads CASSFGGSEAFF. As DNA, the CDR3 is TGTGCCAGCAGTTTCGGGGGGTCTGAAGCTTTCTTT.

The CDR3 loop reads CASSQALVFYEQYF. For the CDR3, the DNA is TGCGCCAGCAGCCAAGCTCTCGTTTTCTACGAGCAGTACTTC. This chain joins TRBV4-1 and TRBJ2-7, with D hard to call. This CDR3 region has 14 residues. Between the trimmed V and J ends, which lost 1 base and 3 bases, there was a span of 10 bases. The germline V gene has CDR1 MGHRA and CDR2 YSYEKL.

The chain uses TRBV9 and TRBJ2-3; 7 bases are shared with TRBD1. The CDR3 runs 13 residues. V shed 5 bases and J 1 base; nucleotides not matched to a gene: 1. Germline V CDR1 and CDR2: SGDLS, YYNGEE. CDR3 sequence (DNA): TGTGCCAGCAGAGGACAGGGCACAGATACGCAGTATTTT. The encoded protein is CASRGQGTDTQYF.

This clone was seen once. The chain employs TRBV5-1 and TRBJ2-1, with D perhaps TRBD2 (5 bases). CDR3 size: 15 residues. V lost 1 base to trimming and J lost 3 bases, with 11 bases between them. CDR1 SGHRS and CDR2 YFSETQ come from the germline V gene. The CDR3 sequence: CASSLRLARYNEQFF. The CDR3 DNA follows: TGCGCCAGCAGCTTGCGGCTAGCCCGCTACAATGAGCAGTTCTTC.

The V and J genes are TRBV11-2 and TRBJ1-5, with D unresolved. The CDR3 is 17 residues long. V lost 9 bases and J 0 bases, leaving 21 bases between the germline ends. Germline values: CDR1 SGHAT, CDR2 FQNNGV. The CDR3, as DNA: TGTGCCAGGCCTTTAGCTCGGAGTACTTATAGCAATCAGCCCCAGCATTTT. Amino acids: CARPLARSTYSNQPQHF.

The chain joins TRBV18 to TRBJ1-1, with TRBD1 identical over 8 bases. The CDR3 has 14 residues. V gave up 2 bases and J gave up 4 bases; unmatched junction bases: 3. CDR1 is KGHSH, CDR2 LQKENI, per germline. Here the CDR3 reads CASSPRQGTTEAFF. CDR3 in DNA: TGTGCCAGCTCACCAAGACAGGGGACCACTGAAGCTTTCTTT.

The V gene is TRBV6-5, the J gene TRBJ2-7, with TRBD2 identical over 8 bases. The CDR3 loop spans 14 amino acids. Germline CDR1 MNHEY, CDR2 SVGAGI. The junction had 9 bases not matched to a gene; V was cut back by 6 bases and J by 5 bases. The CDR3 protein is CASRTGTRINEQYF. Here the CDR3 DNA reads TGTGCCAGCAGGACCGGGACTAGGATTAACGAGCAGTACTTC.

The J gene is TRBJ1-1, the V gene TRBV10-1; D remains ambiguous. The V gene's germline CDR1 is WNHNN and CDR2 SYGVQD (reference sequence). CDR3 length: 14 residues. V was trimmed by 6 bases and J by 4 bases, leaving 15 bases between them. The CDR3 reads CASSFGSVGTEAFF. The CDR3 region has the DNA TGCGCCAGCAGCTTCGGGAGTGTGGGCACTGAAGCTTTCTTT.

The chain uses TRBV19 and TRBJ2-2, with D uncertain. The CDR3 consists of 15 residues. Germline-derived CDR1 and CDR2 are LNHDA and SQIVND (reference sequence). V was cut by 3 bases and J by 0 bases, with 8 bases left in between. CDR3 sequence reads: CASSIRVANTGELFF. In DNA, the CDR3 is TGTGCCAGTAGTATCCGGGTCGCGAACACCGGGGAGCTGTTTTTT. Drawing the rest from reference TRBV19 and TRBJ2-2, the complete variable domain is DGGITQSPKYLFRKEGQNVTLSCEQNLNHDAMYWYRQDPGQGLRLIYYSQIVNDFQKGDIAEGYSVSREKKESFPLTVTSAQKNPTAFYLCASSIRVANTGELFFGEGSRLTVL.

The rearrangement joins TRBV19 to TRBJ2-3; weak D call: TRBD2 (6 bases). CDR1 LNHDA and CDR2 SQIVND come from the germline V gene (reference sequence). V was pared by 5 bases and J by 0 bases, with 9 bases between. CDR3 size: 14 residues. The CDR3 region is CASSPGLSTDTQYF. DNA of the CDR3: TGTGCCAGTAGTCCGGGACTTAGCACAGATACGCAGTATTTT.

This chain connects TRBV1 to TRBJ2-2; TRBD2 is taken as the D call from the table, unchecked against the DNA. TRBV1 is labeled a pseudogene. The CDR3 covers 15 residues. CDR3 protein: CTSSQIGGDTGELFF. In nucleotides, the CDR3 is TGCACCAGCAGCCAAATCGGGGGGGACACCGGGGAGCTGTTTTTT.

The V and J genes are TRBV27 and TRBJ2-7, with TRBD1 matching over 7 bases. CDR1 is MNHEY, CDR2 SMNVEV, per germline (reference sequence). CDR3 size: 17 residues. With V trimmed by 1 base and J by 3 bases, 12 bases remained unmatched. For the CDR3, the DNA is TGTGCCAGCAGTTTATGGTACGTGAGGGGGCGCAGCTACGAGCAGTACTTC. It specifies CASSLWYVRGRSYEQYF.

The rearrangement joins TRBV11-3 to TRBJ1-6; D is ambiguous. Germline loops: CDR1 SGHNT, CDR2 YENEEA. The CDR3 runs to 14 residues. Trimming removed 1 base from V and 6 bases from J, with 7 bases in between. The chain's CDR3 is CASSLGVTNSPLHF. CDR3 DNA: TGTGCCAGCAGCTTAGGAGTCACTAATTCACCCCTCCACTTT.

The rearrangement uses TRBV2 and TRBJ2-4, with TRBD2 identical over 7 bases. The CDR3 extends over 16 amino acids. V dropped 7 bases and J dropped 0; count of bases not matched to a gene: 9. Per the germline V gene, CDR1 is SNHLY and CDR2 is FYNNEI. The CDR3 here is CASTLGGSEAKNIQYF. The CDR3 DNA follows: TGTGCCAGCACCCTCGGCGGGAGCGAAGCCAAAAACATTCAGTACTTC.

The J gene is TRBJ2-1, the V gene TRBV15; possible D gene TRBD2, 5 bases. The CDR3 covers 16 residues. V was clipped by 5 bases and J by 1 base, with 15 bases between them. Germline V lookup: CDR1 LNHNV, CDR2 YYDKDF (reference sequence). In nucleotides, the CDR3 is TGTGCCACCAGCGGAAGGGAGCCGGGATCCTACAATGAGCAGTTCTTC. Translated, it gives CATSGREPGSYNEQFF. Full variable domain (missing parts from reference TRBV15 and TRBJ2-1): DAMVIQNPRYQVTQFGKPVTLSCSQTLNHNVMYWYQQKSSQAPKLLFHYYDKDFNNEADTPDNFQSRRPNTSFCFLDIRSPGLGDTAMYLCATSGREPGSYNEQFFGPGTRLTVL.